This entry lists 29 T cell receptor beta chains sequenced from one sample in a study of T cell responses to AZD1222 COVID-19 vaccine. Libraries were prepared by immunoSEQ multiplex PCR; TCRdb keeps only in-frame clonotypes and omits some of them. The sample yields over 95,000 clones, approximately 87% seen once. Sequencing was performed on peripheral blood, taken on day 0 of AZD1222 vaccination. The receptors here all came from an adult in good health.

This chain links TRBV21-1 with TRBJ1-5. TRBV21-1 is tagged as a pseudogene. The CDR3 spans 17 residues. The CDR3 loop reads CASSGTGTILSNQPQHF. The CDR3 DNA reads as TGTGCCAGCAGCGGCACTGGGACGATACTTAGCAATCAGCCCCAGCATTTT.

This chain connects TRBV4-3 to TRBJ2-5; 10 bases agree with TRBD2. The length of the CDR3 is 16 residues. The germline V gene has CDR1 LGHNA and CDR2 YSLEER. The trim removed 1 base at V and 4 bases at J, leaving 6 bases unmatched. The CDR3 loop is CASSQGASGRGETQYF. CDR3 DNA: TGCGCCAGCAGCCAAGGTGCTAGCGGGAGAGGAGAGACCCAGTACTTC.

The sample holds one count of this clone. The chain joins TRBV5-6 to TRBJ2-7; 11 positions match TRBD2. Germline CDR1 SGHDT, CDR2 YYEEEE. CDR3 length: 18 amino acids. Unmatched junction bases numbered 15, after V lost 3 bases and J lost 4 bases. CDR3 amino acids: CASSSRGSGRAAKYEQYF. The CDR3 coding sequence is TGTGCCAGCAGCTCCCGGGGTAGCGGGAGGGCCGCGAAATACGAGCAGTACTTC.

The V call is TRBV3-1 (or the pseudogene TRBV3-2), the J call TRBJ2-5; a possible D gene is TRBD2 (6 bases). Per germline, CDR1 LGHDT and CDR2 YNNKEL (reference sequence). The CDR3 has 16 amino acids. Between the trimmed V and J ends, which lost 1 base and 0 bases, there was a span of 12 bases. CDR3 protein: CASSQGLAFHQETQYF. CDR3 nucleotide sequence: TGTGCCAGCAGCCAAGGGCTAGCGTTCCACCAAGAGACCCAGTACTTC.

V usage is TRBV30 and J usage is TRBJ1-5; 8 bases map to TRBD1. Germline V gives CDR1 GTSNPN, CDR2 SVGIG (reference sequence). The CDR3 runs to 14 residues. After removal of 0 bases from V and 4 bases from J, the junction contained 2 bases not matched to a gene. CDR3 bases: TGTGCCTGGAGTGTAGGACAGGGAAATCAGCCCCAGCATTTT. Its translation: CAWSVGQGNQPQHF.

This chain uses TRBV6-5 with TRBJ2-5; possibly TRBD1 for D (6 bases). The CDR3 runs to 15 residues. Germline assignment: CDR1 MNHEY and CDR2 SVGAGI. V lost 7 bases, J lost 0 bases, and 15 bases lay in between. CDR3 loop: CASTLGGGYQETQYF. The DNA for the CDR3 is TGTGCCAGCACTTTAGGGGGTGGTTACCAAGAGACCCAGTACTTC.

This chain's CDR3 is CAGARAINQPQHF. CDR3 DNA sequence: TGTGCCGGTGCCCGGGCGATCAATCAGCCCCAGCATTTT. V and J are TRBV19 and TRBJ1-5; D unresolved. Germline CDR1 is LNHDA and CDR2 is SQIVND (reference sequence). The V and J ends lost 11 bases and 3 bases respectively, with 14 bases between them. The CDR3 spans 13 residues.

CDR3 DNA sequence: TGTGCCAGTACCGGGATCGACGGAGTCTATAATTCACCCCTCCACTTT. It codes for CASTGIDGVYNSPLHF. This chain uses TRBV19 with TRBJ1-6; no definite D call. Between the trimmed V and J ends, which lost 7 bases and 3 bases, there was a span of 16 bases. The CDR3 length is 16 residues. The germline V gene has CDR1 LNHDA and CDR2 SQIVND (reference sequence). The full variable domain, its missing parts supplied by reference TRBV19 and TRBJ1-6, is DGGITQSPKYLFRKEGQNVTLSCEQNLNHDAMYWYRQDPGQGLRLIYYSQIVNDFQKGDIAEGYSVSREKKESFPLTVTSAQKNPTAFYLCASTGIDGVYNSPLHFGNGTRLTVT.

This clone was seen a single time. This CDR3 is CASSREGSSPLHF. The CDR3, as DNA: TGTGCCAGCAGTAGAGAGGGAAGCTCACCCCTCCACTTT. This chain joins TRBV28 and TRBJ1-6; D is unresolved. V shed 5 bases and J shed 10 bases, with 12 bases lying between them. The CDR3 length is 13 residues. Germline assignment: CDR1 MDHEN and CDR2 SYDVKM.

The J gene is TRBJ1-5, the V gene TRBV5-6, with D unresolved. Trimming left V 4 bases short and J 6 bases short, with 11 bases between. In germline, CDR1 is SGHDT, CDR2 YYEEEE. The CDR3 runs 13 residues. As DNA, the CDR3 is TGTGCCAGCAGCAAGACCCACTCTCAGCCCCAGCATTTT. Protein product: CASSKTHSQPQHF. The variable domain in full, with the rest retrieved from reference TRBV5-6 and TRBJ1-5, is DAGVTQSPTHLIKTRGQQVTLRCSPKSGHDTVSWYQQALGQGPQFIFQYYEEEERQRGNFPDRFSGHQFPNYSSELNVNALLLGDSALYLCASSKTHSQPQHFGDGTRLSIL.

The rearrangement joins TRBV14 to TRBJ2-7, with 11 bases identical to TRBD1. Trimming took 7 bases from V and 3 from J; bases not matched to a gene: 5. Looked up from germline, CDR1 is SGHDN and CDR2 is FVKESK. The CDR3 contains 14 residues. CDR3: CASTAGTGGYEQYF. The CDR3 coding sequence is TGTGCCAGCACCGCCGGGACAGGGGGCTACGAGCAGTACTTC.

This clone was picked up one time. CDR3 sequence (DNA): TGTGCCAGCAGTTTGTTAGGGTTTGGAAACACCATATATTTT. Translating gives CASSLLGFGNTIYF. J is TRBJ1-3 and V is TRBV28; D is uncertain. The CDR3 loop spans 14 amino acids. V lost 3 bases and J lost 3, with 9 bases in between. Germline CDR1 is MDHEN and CDR2 is SYDVKM.

The chain employs TRBV2 and TRBJ1-4; a possible D gene is TRBD1 (6 bases). The CDR3 is 15 amino acids. The germline V and J ends were trimmed by 6 bases and 0 bases, with 11 bases remaining between them. The V gene's germline CDR1 is SNHLY and CDR2 FYNNEI. CDR3 DNA sequence: TGTGCCAGCAGCGGGAACAGGGCAACTAATGAAAAACTGTTTTTT. Protein sequence: CASSGNRATNEKLFF. The full variable domain, completed using reference TRBV2 and TRBJ1-4, is EPEVTQTPSHQVTQMGQEVILRCVPISNHLYFYWYRQILGQKVEFLVSFYNNEISEKSEIFDDQFSVERPDGSNFTLKIRSTKLEDSAMYFCASSGNRATNEKLFFGSGTQLSVL.

This chain uses TRBV10-3 with TRBJ2-3; possibly TRBD2 for D (6 bases). Germline CDR1 is ENHRY and CDR2 is SYGVKD. The V gene lost 6 bases and the J gene lost 0 bases, with 13 bases spanning the gap. CDR3 length equals 15 residues. CDR3 protein: CAISETRRSTDTQYF. CDR3 DNA sequence: TGTGCCATCAGCGAGACTAGGAGGAGCACAGATACGCAGTATTTT.

This clone showed up just once. The chain couples TRBV7-9 to TRBJ1-6, with no clear D. The V end was cut by 4 bases, the J end by 6 bases, with 7 bases between. The CDR3 sequence is 13 residues long. Per germline, CDR1 SEHNR and CDR2 FQNEAQ (reference sequence). This CDR3 reads CASSSLINSPLHF. The CDR3, as DNA: TGTGCCAGCAGCTCCCTTATTAATTCACCCCTCCACTTT.

V is TRBV28 and J is TRBJ2-7; 8 bases map to TRBD2. Germline V gene sequence: CDR1 MDHEN, CDR2 SYDVKM. The V and J ends lost 5 bases and 2 bases, in that order; junction bases with no gene match: 8. This CDR3 has 15 amino acids. CDR3 protein: CASSPLAGGAYEQYF. CDR3 nucleotides: TGTGCCAGCAGTCCCCTAGCGGGTGGGGCCTACGAGCAGTACTTC.

This clone was counted once. Here the CDR3 reads CASSAERNQPQHF. The CDR3 nucleotides are TGTGCCAGCAGTGCCGAGAGAAATCAGCCCCAGCATTTT. This sequence joins TRBV2 and TRBJ1-5; D not certain. Trimming removed 4 bases from V and 4 bases from J, with 8 bases in between. Germline loops: CDR1 SNHLY, CDR2 FYNNEI. This CDR3 is built from 13 residues.

The V and J genes are TRBV9 and TRBJ2-1, with 8 bases lining up with TRBD1. V lost 0 bases, J lost 6 bases, and 11 bases stayed unmatched. CDR1 and CDR2 (germline): SGDLS, YYNGEE. The CDR3 has 17 residues. The CDR3 sequence: CASSVEGGRGLINEQFF. The CDR3 DNA follows: TGTGCCAGCAGCGTAGAGGGCGGCAGGGGGCTAATCAATGAGCAGTTCTTC.

The chain combines TRBV5-6 with TRBJ1-2; 10 nucleotides agree with TRBD1. The V and J ends lost 0 bases and 3 bases, in that order; junction bases with no gene match: 8. Germline V gives CDR1 SGHDT, CDR2 YYEEEE. This CDR3 spans 17 amino acids. CDR3 nucleotides: TGTGCCAGCAGCTTGGTTGTGTCGGGGACAGGGGACTATGGCTACACCTTC. It codes for CASSLVVSGTGDYGYTF.

V is TRBV28 and J is TRBJ1-1; D remains ambiguous. The CDR3 has 14 amino acids. Germline CDR1 MDHEN, CDR2 SYDVKM. Trimming took off 6 bases at V and 2 bases at J, with 13 bases between the two ends. For the CDR3, the DNA is TGTGCCAGCAGGCCACCTGCGTTAAACACTGAAGCTTTCTTT. This translates into CASRPPALNTEAFF.

This chain's CDR3 is CSASLPGLLNSPLHF. In nucleotides, the CDR3 is TGCAGTGCTAGTCTGCCGGGACTGCTAAATTCACCCCTCCACTTT. This sequence joins TRBV20-1 and TRBJ1-6; maybe TRBD1 (5 bases). This CDR3 spans 15 amino acids. Germline V gene data show CDR1 as DFQATT and CDR2 as SNEGSKA (reference sequence). V gave up 3 bases and J gave up 7 bases, with 16 bases separating them.

The rearrangement joins TRBV4-3 to TRBJ2-7; the match to TRBD1 covers 9 bases. Germline V lookup: CDR1 LGHNA, CDR2 YSLEER. The CDR3 sequence is 15 residues long. This CDR3 is CPTSQHDRGSYEQYF. Written as DNA, the CDR3 is TGCCCCACCAGCCAACACGACAGGGGGAGCTACGAGCAGTACTTC.

This chain joins TRBV4-3 and TRBJ1-1, with D hard to call. Deletions cut 0 bases from V and 2 bases from J, with 4 bases between. The germline V gene encodes CDR1 LGHNA and CDR2 YSLEER. This CDR3 spans 13 amino acids. For the CDR3, the DNA is TGCGCCAGCAGCCAAGAACCTAACACTGAAGCTTTCTTT. Its translation is CASSQEPNTEAFF.

The V call is TRBV15, the J call TRBJ1-1, with D maybe TRBD1 (5 bases). The V end was cut by 0 bases, the J end by 1 base, with 9 bases between. This CDR3 spans 15 amino acids. CDR1 is LNHNV and CDR2 is YYDKDF in the germline V gene (reference sequence). CDR3 loop: CATSRDYQGNTEAFF. The CDR3 nucleotides are TGTGCCACCAGCAGAGATTACCAGGGGAACACTGAAGCTTTCTTT. Combining the CDR3 with reference TRBV15 and TRBJ1-1 gives the whole variable domain DAMVIQNPRYQVTQFGKPVTLSCSQTLNHNVMYWYQQKSSQAPKLLFHYYDKDFNNEADTPDNFQSRRPNTSFCFLDIRSPGLGDTAMYLCATSRDYQGNTEAFFGQGTRLTVV.

J is TRBJ2-7 and V is TRBV2, with 11 bases lining up with TRBD2. J was trimmed by 2 bases and V by 6 bases; bases with no gene match: 3. This CDR3 is built from 14 residues. The V gene's germline CDR1 is SNHLY and CDR2 FYNNEI. The CDR3 sequence: CASRPTSGTYEQYF. For the CDR3, the DNA is TGTGCCAGCAGACCGACTAGCGGGACCTACGAGCAGTACTTC.

The chain combines TRBV15 with TRBJ2-1; TRBD2 agrees at 7 bases. CDR3 size: 13 residues. Germline values: CDR1 LNHNV, CDR2 YYDKDF (reference sequence). J lost 10 bases, V lost 3 bases, and 6 bases had no gene match. The CDR3 loop reads CATSRILTSEQFF. The CDR3 DNA reads TGTGCCACCAGCAGGATCTTGACTAGCGAGCAGTTCTTC.

The chain employs TRBV28 and TRBJ2-3; D perhaps matches TRBD1 (6 bases). The germline V gene has CDR1 MDHEN and CDR2 SYDVKM. V lost 8 bases to trimming and J lost 3 bases, with 12 bases between them. The CDR3 loop spans 13 amino acids. CDR3 in amino acids: CASDSGDTDTQYF. CDR3 nucleotide sequence: TGTGCCAGCGATTCAGGGGATACAGATACGCAGTATTTT. Drawing the rest from reference TRBV28 and TRBJ2-3, the complete variable domain is DVKVTQSSRYLVKRTGEKVFLECVQDMDHENMFWYRQDPGLGLRLIYFSYDVKMKEKGDIPEGYSVSREKKERFSLILESASTNQTSMYLCASDSGDTDTQYFGPGTRLTVL.

The V call is TRBV7-9, the J call TRBJ1-2; the D is unclear. Trimming cost V 4 bases and J 3 bases, with 12 bases left between them. Germline loops: CDR1 SEHNR, CDR2 FQNEAQ (reference sequence). The CDR3 consists of 14 residues. The CDR3 DNA is TGTGCCAGCAGCTCCCTCCGCCAGGACTATGGCTACACCTTC. This encodes CASSSLRQDYGYTF.

The chain combines TRBV7-9 with TRBJ2-1; D is perhaps TRBD1 or TRBD2 (6 bases each). This CDR3 contains 19 residues. Germline lookup yields CDR1 SEHNR and CDR2 FQNEAQ (reference sequence). V lost 5 bases and J lost 2, with 25 bases in between. CDR3 DNA sequence: TGTGCCAGCAGCCCCGGACAGAGGACTAACCAATTGGCCTACAATGAGCAGTTCTTC. Translated, it gives CASSPGQRTNQLAYNEQFF.